This T cell receptor (beta chain) was observed in a study of shared clonotypes between healthy human individuals. The wider study: The plates for each donor numbered three CD4 naive, three CD4 memory, two CD8 naive and one CD8 memory.

V dropped 4 bases and J dropped 6; count of bases not matched to a gene: 9. CDR3 length: 14 amino acids. CDR1 SQVTM and CDR2 ANQGSEA come from the germline V gene. Libraries were prepared by immunoSEQ multiplex PCR; TCRdb keeps only in-frame clonotypes and omits some of them. Seen here are around 980,000 clones, roughly 74% observed once, and the top ten hold 0.55% to 0.7%. The J gene is TRBJ1-2, the V gene TRBV29-1, with 9 nucleotides matching TRBD1. Specimen: memory CD4+ T cells from PBMCs. The subset here: CD45RA-negative fraction. The source is a man younger than 35 in good health. Some clones in this sample may be carry-over from other donors' samples. CDR3 in DNA: TGCAGCGTTGGAAGGGACAGGGCGGGAAATGGCTACACCTTC. Translation: CSVGRDRAGNGYTF.